This is a list of T cell receptor beta chains from one sample in a study of glioma-infiltrating T cells. TCRdb processed the multiplex PCR reads anew with MiXCR; each CDR3 protein has one entry. The top ten hold about 12% of the sample, which has a few hundred thousand distinct CDR3 sequences, 41% seen once. The sample consisted of glioma tissue, nonneoplastic brain tissue, or PBMCs (not recorded which). These receptors all come from a human donor with low-grade glioma or glioblastoma, undergoing nonglioma brain surgery, or in good health (not recorded which). Both conserved end residues are part of each CDR3. D genes are given only for firm matches. Size is omitted from some rows. Given values are once, few, many or a class for expanded clones.

J gene	D gene	V gene	clone size	CDR3 protein	CDR3 DNA
TRBJ2-3	TRBD2	TRBV7-3	NA	CASSLGLAGGNTQYF	TGTGCCAGCAGCTTAGGACTAGCGGGAGGGAATACGCAGTATTTT
TRBJ2-7	NA	TRBV28	NA	CASTTVWASYEQYF	TGTGCCAGCACCACGGTATGGGCATCCTACGAGCAGTACTTC
TRBJ1-2	NA	TRBV7-2	many	CASSLVSYGYTF	TGTGCCAGCAGCTTAGTCAGTTATGGCTACACCTTC
TRBJ2-3	TRBD2	TRBV12-3/TRBV12-4	NA	CPSNLAGGPDTQYF	TGTCCCAGCAACTTAGCGGGAGGCCCAGATACGCAGTATTTT
TRBJ2-7	NA	TRBV6-2/TRBV6-3	few	CASSYDGVSPYEQYF	TGTGCCAGCAGTTACGACGGTGTCTCACCCTACGAGCAGTACTTC
TRBJ2-7	NA	TRBV6-5	NA	CASSGPRGFDYEQYF	TGTGCCAGCAGTGGCCCCCGGGGTTTTGACTACGAGCAGTACTTC
TRBJ2-1	NA	TRBV7-8	few	CASSLWAGRTSFQEQFF	TGTGCCAGCAGCTTATGGGCCGGGCGTACTTCATTCCAGGAGCAGTTCTTC
TRBJ2-7	NA	TRBV6-5	NA	CASSYSSGDEQYF	TGTGCCAGCAGTTATAGTTCGGGGGACGAGCAGTACTTT
TRBJ1-2	NA	TRBV3-1	NA	CASSQDRTFNYGYTF	TGTGCCAGCAGCCAAGATCGGACATTTAACTATGGCTACACCTTC
TRBJ2-1	NA	TRBV28	NA	CASSLWKGPPGNEQLF	TGTGCCAGCAGTTTATGGAAGGGACCCCCGGGCAATGAGCAGCTCTTC
TRBJ2-1	TRBD2	TRBV6-5	NA	CASRPFGGRAYNEQFF	TGTGCCAGCAGACCATTCGGCGGGAGAGCCTACAATGAGCAGTTCTTC
TRBJ1-2	TRBD1	TRBV28	few	CASSPDRGRANYGYTF	TGTGCCAGCAGCCCAGACAGGGGTAGGGCTAACTATGGCTACACCTTC
TRBJ2-7	TRBD1	TRBV4-1	NA	CASSQGWDSPYEQYF	TGCGCCAGCAGCCAGGGTTGGGACAGTCCCTACGAGCAGTACTTC
TRBJ2-5	NA	TRBV3-1	NA	CASSQGLVETQYF	TGTGCCAGCAGCCAAGGACTCGTAGAGACCCAGTACTTC
TRBJ2-2	NA	TRBV7-9	NA	CASSLGQDPTGELFF	TGTGCCAGCAGCTTAGGACAGGATCCTACCGGGGAGCTGTTTTTT
TRBJ1-5	NA	TRBV7-2	NA	CASSLFNQPQHF	TGTGCCAGCAGCTTATTTAATCAGCCCCAGCATTTT
TRBJ1-4	TRBD1	TRBV5-1	NA	CASSYLPGTATNEKLFF	TGCGCCAGCAGCTACCTTCCCGGGACAGCAACTAATGAAAAACTGTTTTTT